Shown below are 7 T cell receptor beta chains from a single sample sequenced in a study of blood T cells in healthy people across ages. A second roughly 6 to 11 cycle PCR used barcoded and J-beta primers. TCRdb processed the 5' RACE reads anew with MiXCR; each CDR3 protein has one entry. The table includes around 1,000,000 distinct CDR3 sequences, about 23% detected once. These same records also appear under a second study, on T cells of mothers and their children.

Sequencing used blood. The receptors were gathered from a girl aged 2 to 10 in good health.

The chain couples TRBV20-1 to TRBJ2-5, with D uncertain. The CDR3 sequence is 14 residues long. Trimming removed 0 bases from V and 2 bases from J, with 10 bases in between. Germline CDR1 reads DFQATT; CDR2 reads SNEGSKA (reference sequence). CDR3 bases: TGCAGTGCTAGAGATAGACGGTTGCAAGAGACCCAGTACTTC. Translation: CSARDRRLQETQYF.

The gene calls are TRBV21-1 and TRBJ2-7; the D segment call TRBD2 is taken from the table without a DNA check. TRBV21-1 corresponds to a pseudogene. CDR3 length equals 15 residues. CDR3 sequence: CASSTGTSRPYEQYF. The CDR3 DNA sequence: TGTGCCAGCAGCACCGGGACTAGCAGACCCTACGAGCAGTACTTC.

This rearrangement joins TRBV20-1 to TRBJ2-4; D ambiguous. V was trimmed by 3 bases and J by 5 bases, leaving 8 bases between them. Germline CDR1 and CDR2: DFQATT and SNEGSKA (reference sequence). The CDR3 extends over 12 amino acids. CDR3 in amino acids: CSASFWENIQYF. In nucleotides, the CDR3 is TGCAGTGCTAGTTTCTGGGAAAACATTCAGTACTTC.

The rearrangement joins TRBV4-2 to TRBJ2-5; unclear D gene. The CDR3 length is 15 residues. The V gene's germline CDR1 is LGHNA and CDR2 YNFKEQ. The V gene lost 0 bases and the J gene lost 2 bases, with 10 bases spanning the gap. CDR3 protein: CASSQERSFQETQYF. In DNA, the CDR3 is TGTGCCAGCAGCCAAGAGCGGAGCTTTCAAGAGACCCAGTACTTC.

This clonotype has just a few counts. V usage is TRBV11-2 and J usage is TRBJ2-5; no firm D call. CDR3 size: 14 residues. In germline, CDR1 is SGHAT, CDR2 FQNNGV. Deletions cut 4 bases from V and 5 bases from J, with 14 bases between. The CDR3 region is CASSSQAASETQYF. The DNA of the CDR3 is TGTGCCAGCAGCTCCCAGGCGGCGTCTGAGACCCAGTACTTC.

V gene TRBV14 combines with J gene TRBJ2-1; D remains ambiguous. CDR1 and CDR2 (germline): SGHDN, FVKESK. CDR3 length: 13 residues. The V end was cut by 0 bases, the J end by 10 bases, with 10 bases between. CDR3 region: CASSQELSREQFF. For the CDR3, the DNA is TGTGCCAGCAGCCAAGAACTATCCCGAGAGCAGTTCTTC.

This clonotype was picked up a small number of times. The rearrangement uses TRBV6-6 and TRBJ2-7, with a possible D match to TRBD2 (5 bases). Matching the DNA end better, TRBJ2-1 makes the J call doubtful. Germline CDR1 MNHNY, CDR2 SVGAGI (reference sequence). This CDR3 contains 15 residues. CDR3 in DNA: TGTGCCAGCAGTTATGAGAAAGCGGCTTTCGATGAGCAGTTCTTC. Encoded protein: CASSYEKAAFDEQFF.